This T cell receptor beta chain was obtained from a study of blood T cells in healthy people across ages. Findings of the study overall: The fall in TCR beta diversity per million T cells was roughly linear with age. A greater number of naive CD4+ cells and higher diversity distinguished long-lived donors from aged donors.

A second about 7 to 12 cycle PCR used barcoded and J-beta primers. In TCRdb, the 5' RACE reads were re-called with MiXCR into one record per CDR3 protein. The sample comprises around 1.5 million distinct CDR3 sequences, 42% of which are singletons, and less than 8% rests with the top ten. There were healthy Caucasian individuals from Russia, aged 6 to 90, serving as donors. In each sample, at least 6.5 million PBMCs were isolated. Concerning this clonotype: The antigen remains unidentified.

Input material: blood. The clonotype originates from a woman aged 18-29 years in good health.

CDR3 DNA: TGTGCCAGCAGTTCAGGGGGGGGAGTCTATGGCTACACCTTC. It is translated as CASSSGGGVYGYTF. This chain links TRBV27 with TRBJ1-2; TRBD1 aligns across 7 bases. Germline V gives CDR1 MNHEY, CDR2 SMNVEV (reference sequence). The CDR3 is made up of 14 amino acids. V trimming: 4 bases; J trimming: 4 bases; junction bases outside the gene matches: 6.